This T cell receptor beta chain was captured in a study of cytomegalovirus exposure and HLA in healthy donors. The CDR3 consists of 13 residues. Trimming removed 4 bases from V and 1 base from J; junction bases left unmatched: 4. CDR1 SQVTM and CDR2 ANQGSEA come from the germline V gene. Vbeta (60) and Jbeta (13) primers were used in the PCR. Method: immunoSEQ multiplex PCR; TCRdb's copy keeps in-frame clones and lacks some. The sample yields roughly 130,000 clones, around 8.5% seen once. This clone was detected a few times. This TCR was recovered from a man between 35 and 55 years old in good health and CMV-seronegative. What was sequenced was PBMCs. V and J are TRBV29-1 and TRBJ2-7, with 7 bases matching TRBD1. CDR3 nucleotide sequence: TGCAGCGTTGGACAGGGCGTTTCCTACGAGCAGTACTTC. It yields the protein CSVGQGVSYEQYF.